This T cell receptor beta chain is drawn from a study of CXCR3-negative and CXCR3-positive naive CD8 T cells. Study overall: The libraries together contributed 120 million to 150 million TRB reads, each supplying about 1.5 +/- 0.3 million. General study results and limits: Researchers report that CXCR3-positive naive cells carry more hydrophobic TRB CDR3s than CXCR3-negative naive cells. Upon cryopreservation, CXCR3 expression partially decreased, and most assays used fresh PBMCs. TRBV-TRBJ usage was similar across naive CXCR3 subsets but distinct in memory cells.

As concerns this clonotype: The antigen remains undetermined.

UMI-labeled 5' RACE yielded the TRB cDNA libraries. TCRdb reanalyzed the 5' RACE reads and collapses them to one entry per CDR3 protein, without DNA. This table lists under 75,000 distinct CDR3 sequences. Germline V lookup: CDR1 MNHEY, CDR2 SMNVEV (reference sequence). This CDR3 has 15 amino acids. The gene calls are TRBV27 and TRBJ2-5; with no DNA, the TCRdb D assignment of TRBD2 cannot be verified. Sequencing used naive CXCR3+ CD8+ T cells from blood. Subset: CD45RO-CCR7+CD27+CD95- naive CD8+ T cells expressing CXCR3 (TNR3+). This receptor was obtained from a human donor in good health. Some clones in this sample may be carry-over from other donors' samples. The CDR3 here is CASSRLAGKGETQYF.